A single T cell receptor (beta chain) is shown here with its context. The identical CDR3 is also encoded by other nucleotide sequences in the sample. The CDR3 length is 14 residues. Germline V gives CDR1 MNHNS, CDR2 SASEGT. The V and J ends lost 0 bases and 4 bases, in that order; junction bases with no gene match: 2. This sample was taken from a study of blood T cell repertoires in COVID-19. The wider study: The United States, Italy and Spain provided the acute and convalescent COVID-19 samples. PBMCs, B-cell-depleted T cells, or T cells were the source of the cDNA or gDNA that made up the material.

In the authors' methods: It was from reference gene primer amplification that nucleated cell counts were estimated. This table comes from immunoSEQ multiplex PCR, and its TCRdb copy is limited to in-frame clones, with some not included. The V and J calls and clone size were taken over from that table, and D and trimming were inferred from the DNA. The data contain around 100,000 clones, about 87% of them singletons. V usage is TRBV6-1 and J usage is TRBJ2-7, with TRBD2 matching 8 bases. Specimen: peripheral blood. The source is a human donor in a cohort sampled during active COVID-19. The CDR3: CASSEARGGYEQYF. The CDR3 DNA sequence: TGTGCCAGCAGTGAAGCCCGGGGGGGTTACGAGCAGTACTTC.